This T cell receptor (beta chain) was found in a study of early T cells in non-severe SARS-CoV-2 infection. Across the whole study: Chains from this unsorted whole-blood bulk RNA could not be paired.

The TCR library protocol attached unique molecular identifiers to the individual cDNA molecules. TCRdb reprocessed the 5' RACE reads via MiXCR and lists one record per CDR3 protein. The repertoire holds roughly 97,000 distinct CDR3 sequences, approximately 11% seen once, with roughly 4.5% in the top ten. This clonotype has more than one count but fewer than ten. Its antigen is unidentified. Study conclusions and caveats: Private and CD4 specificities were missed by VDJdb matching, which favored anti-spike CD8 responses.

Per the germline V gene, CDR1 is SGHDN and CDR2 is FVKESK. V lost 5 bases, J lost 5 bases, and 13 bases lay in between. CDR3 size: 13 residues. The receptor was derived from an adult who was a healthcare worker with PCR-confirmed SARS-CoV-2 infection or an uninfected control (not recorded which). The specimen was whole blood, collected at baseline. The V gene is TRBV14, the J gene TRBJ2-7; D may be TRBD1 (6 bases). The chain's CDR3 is CASSFSEGDEQYF. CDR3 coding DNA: TGTGCCAGCAGCTTTTCCGAGGGGGACGAGCAGTACTTC.